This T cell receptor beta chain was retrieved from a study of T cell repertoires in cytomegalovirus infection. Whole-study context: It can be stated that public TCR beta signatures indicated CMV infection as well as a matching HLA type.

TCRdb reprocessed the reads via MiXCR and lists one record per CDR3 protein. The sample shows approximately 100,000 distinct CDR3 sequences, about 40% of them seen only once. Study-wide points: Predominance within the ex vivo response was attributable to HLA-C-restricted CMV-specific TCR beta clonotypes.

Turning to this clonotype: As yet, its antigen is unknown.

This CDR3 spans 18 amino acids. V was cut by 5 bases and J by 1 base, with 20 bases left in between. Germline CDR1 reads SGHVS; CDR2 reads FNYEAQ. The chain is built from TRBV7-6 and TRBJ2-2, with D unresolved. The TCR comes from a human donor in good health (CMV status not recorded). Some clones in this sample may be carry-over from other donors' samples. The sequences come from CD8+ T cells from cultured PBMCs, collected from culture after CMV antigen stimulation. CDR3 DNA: TGTGCCAGCAGCCCCTCCTTTTTTTCGGCAGAGAACACCGGGGAGCTGTTTTTT. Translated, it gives CASSPSFFSAENTGELFF.